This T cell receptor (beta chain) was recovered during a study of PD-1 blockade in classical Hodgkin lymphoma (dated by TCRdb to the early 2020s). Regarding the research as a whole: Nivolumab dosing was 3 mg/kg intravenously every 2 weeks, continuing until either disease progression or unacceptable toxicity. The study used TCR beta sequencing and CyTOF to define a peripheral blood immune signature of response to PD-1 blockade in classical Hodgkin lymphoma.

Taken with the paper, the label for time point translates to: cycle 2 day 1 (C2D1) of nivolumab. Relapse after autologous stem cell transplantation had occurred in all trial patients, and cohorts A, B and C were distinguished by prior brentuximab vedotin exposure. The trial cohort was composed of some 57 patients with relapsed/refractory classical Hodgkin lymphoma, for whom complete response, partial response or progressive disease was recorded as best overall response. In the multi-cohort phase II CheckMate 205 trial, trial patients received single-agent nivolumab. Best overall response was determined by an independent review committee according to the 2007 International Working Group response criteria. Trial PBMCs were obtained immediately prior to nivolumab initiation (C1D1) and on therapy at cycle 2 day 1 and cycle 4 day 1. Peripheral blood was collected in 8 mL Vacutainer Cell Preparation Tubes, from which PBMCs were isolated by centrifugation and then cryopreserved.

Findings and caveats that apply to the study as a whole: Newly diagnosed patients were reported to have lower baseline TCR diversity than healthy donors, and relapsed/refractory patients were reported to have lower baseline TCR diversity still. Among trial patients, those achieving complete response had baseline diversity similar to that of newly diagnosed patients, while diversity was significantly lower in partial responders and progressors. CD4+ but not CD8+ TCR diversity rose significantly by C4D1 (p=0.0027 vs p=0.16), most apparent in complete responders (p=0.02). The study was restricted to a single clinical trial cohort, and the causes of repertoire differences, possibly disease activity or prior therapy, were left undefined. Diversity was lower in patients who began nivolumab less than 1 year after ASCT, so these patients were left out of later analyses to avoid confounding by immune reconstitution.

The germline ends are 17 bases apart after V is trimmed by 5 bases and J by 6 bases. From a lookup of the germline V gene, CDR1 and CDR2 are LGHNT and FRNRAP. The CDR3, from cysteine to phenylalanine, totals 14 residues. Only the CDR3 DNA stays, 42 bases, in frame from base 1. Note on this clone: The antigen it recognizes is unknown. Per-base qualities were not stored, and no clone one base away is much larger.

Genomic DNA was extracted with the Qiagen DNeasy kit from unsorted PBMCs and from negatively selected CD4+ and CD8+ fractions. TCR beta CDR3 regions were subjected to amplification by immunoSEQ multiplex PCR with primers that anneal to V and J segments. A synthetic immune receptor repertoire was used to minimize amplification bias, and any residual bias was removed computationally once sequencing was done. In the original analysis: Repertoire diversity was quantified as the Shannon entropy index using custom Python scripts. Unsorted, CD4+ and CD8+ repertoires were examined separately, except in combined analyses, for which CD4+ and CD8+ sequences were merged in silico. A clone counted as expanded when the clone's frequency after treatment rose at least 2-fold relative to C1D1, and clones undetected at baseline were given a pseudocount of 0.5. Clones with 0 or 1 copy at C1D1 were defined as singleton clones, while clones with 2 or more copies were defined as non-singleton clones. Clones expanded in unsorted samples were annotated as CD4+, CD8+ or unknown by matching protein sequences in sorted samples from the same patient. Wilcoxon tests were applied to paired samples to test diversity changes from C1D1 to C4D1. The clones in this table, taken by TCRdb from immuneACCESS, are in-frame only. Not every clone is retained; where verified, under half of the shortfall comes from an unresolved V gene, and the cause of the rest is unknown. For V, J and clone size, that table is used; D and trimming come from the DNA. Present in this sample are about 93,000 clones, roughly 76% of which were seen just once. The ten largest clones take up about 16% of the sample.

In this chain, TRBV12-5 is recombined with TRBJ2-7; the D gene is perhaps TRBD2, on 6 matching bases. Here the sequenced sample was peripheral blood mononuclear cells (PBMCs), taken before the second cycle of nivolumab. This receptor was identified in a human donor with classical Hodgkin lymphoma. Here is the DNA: TGTGCTAGTGGTCACGGCCTTCAGCGGGCCGAGCAGTACTTC. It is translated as CASGHGLQRAEQYF.